These 30 T cell receptor beta chains share one sample of origin, sequenced in a study of control samples from healthy donors and cancer patients (dated by TCRdb to the early 2020s). The protocol used for the library was the immunoSEQ multiplex PCR assay. TCRdb holds this immuneACCESS table with in-frame rearrangements only. Some clones are missing; in checked studies, unresolved V genes explain under half, and the rest has no known cause. The sample table holds roughly 20,000 clones, of which 75% to 85% were seen once. Under 30% of the sample comes from the top ten. What was sequenced was PBMCs. The receptors derive from a man in his sixties with head and neck cancer.

This chain joins TRBV11-3 and TRBJ1-1, with D possibly TRBD1 on 5 matching bases. This CDR3 is built from 15 residues. CDR1 is SGHNT, CDR2 YENEEA, per germline. The germline V and J ends were trimmed by 6 bases and 0 bases, with 14 bases remaining between them. CDR3 sequence: CASRRDGRMNTEAFF. The CDR3 DNA is TGTGCCAGCAGACGGGACGGCCGCATGAACACTGAAGCTTTCTTT.

This clone was observed a handful of times. The chain joins TRBV4-2 to TRBJ1-5, with unresolved D. Looked up from germline, CDR1 is LGHNA and CDR2 is YNFKEQ. The CDR3 length is 17 residues. V was shortened by 1 base and J by 2 bases, with 15 bases between the two germline ends. CDR3 region: CASSQVSAAGGNQPQHF. CDR3 DNA: TGTGCCAGCAGCCAAGTTTCGGCAGCTGGCGGCAATCAGCCCCAGCATTTT.

This clone has just a few counts. CDR3 region: CASSSEAPTRTSGSLDEQYF. CDR3 bases: TGTGCCAGCAGTTCGGAGGCCCCCACTCGGACTAGCGGGAGTCTCGACGAGCAGTACTTC. The chain has TRBV28 and TRBJ2-7, with 13 bases aligning to TRBD2. The V and J ends lost 4 bases and 5 bases, in that order; junction bases with no gene match: 20. This CDR3 region has 20 residues. Germline lookup yields CDR1 MDHEN and CDR2 SYDVKM.

The chain links TRBV10-3 to TRBJ1-4, with D possibly being TRBD1 (5 bases). The CDR3 totals 16 residues. The germline V gene encodes CDR1 ENHRY and CDR2 SYGVKD. Between the trimmed V and J ends, which lost 3 bases and 7 bases, there was a span of 18 bases. CDR3 in amino acids: CAISEGRRQIREKLFF. As DNA, the CDR3 is TGTGCCATCAGTGAAGGAAGGAGACAGATACGTGAAAAACTGTTTTTT.

The chain links TRBV7-2 to TRBJ2-1, with 7 bases that match TRBD2. CDR3 length equals 15 residues. V lost 5 bases to trimming and J lost 9 bases; unmatched junction nucleotides: 13. The germline CDR1 and CDR2 sequences are SGHTA and FQGNSA. In DNA, the CDR3 is TGTGCCAGCAGCCTTACTAGCGCCCATAGAGGTGAGCAGTTCTTC. Its protein is CASSLTSAHRGEQFF. The full variable domain, with the rest looked up from reference TRBV7-2 and TRBJ2-1, is GAGVSQSPSNKVTEKGKDVELRCDPISGHTALYWYRQSLGQGLEFLIYFQGNSAPDKSGLPSDRFSAERTGGSVSTLTIQRTQQEDSAVYLCASSLTSAHRGEQFFGPGTRLTVL.

The J gene is TRBJ2-6, the V gene TRBV5-4; D remains ambiguous. V was shortened by 0 bases and J by 0 bases, with 4 bases between the two germline ends. CDR1 is SGHNT and CDR2 is YYREEE in the germline V gene (reference sequence). This CDR3 region has 15 residues. In DNA form, the CDR3 reads TGTGCCAGCAGCTTGGTCTCCTCTGGGGCCAACGTCCTGACTTTC. Its protein is CASSLVSSGANVLTF.

This clone has just one count. The rearrangement links TRBV5-1 to TRBJ2-3; D possibly corresponds to TRBD2 (6 bases). The CDR3 length is 15 residues. The germline V gene has CDR1 SGHRS and CDR2 YFSETQ. V lost 1 base to trimming and J lost 0 bases, with 9 bases between them. The CDR3 sequence: CASSLMAGSTDTQYF. DNA of the CDR3: TGCGCCAGCAGCTTGATGGCGGGAAGCACAGATACGCAGTATTTT.

V usage is TRBV19 and J usage is TRBJ2-7; D is perhaps TRBD2 (5 bases). Germline CDR1 LNHDA, CDR2 SQIVND (reference sequence). The CDR3 totals 15 residues. V lost 2 bases, J lost 4 bases, and 15 bases lay in between. CDR3 region: CASSILGLPKYEQYF. CDR3 DNA: TGTGCCAGTAGTATACTAGGACTGCCGAAGTACGAGCAGTACTTC.

The V and J genes are TRBV5-6 and TRBJ1-1; 7 bases are shared with TRBD1. Germline lookup yields CDR1 SGHDT and CDR2 YYEEEE. V was pared by 1 base and J by 2 bases, with 11 bases of the junction left unmatched. This CDR3 spans 17 amino acids. This CDR3 is CASSLTWAGGLNTEAFF. The CDR3 DNA follows: TGTGCCAGCAGCTTGACGTGGGCAGGGGGATTAAACACTGAAGCTTTCTTT.

The chain links TRBV6-6 to TRBJ2-7, with TRBD1 matching 8 bases. Per the germline V gene, CDR1 is MNHNY and CDR2 is SVGAGI (reference sequence). V lost 6 bases to trimming and J lost 4 bases; unmatched junction nucleotides: 5. This CDR3 contains 13 residues. In DNA, the CDR3 is TGTGCCAGCAGCCCCGGGACAGGTTACGAGCAGTACTTC. It yields the protein CASSPGTGYEQYF.

This clone occurred a few times. The CDR3 DNA reads TGTGCCAGCAGCTTCGGAGGGGAGGGAGATACGCAGTATTTT. Translated: CASSFGGEGDTQYF. The V gene is TRBV9, the J gene TRBJ2-3, with 7 bases aligning to TRBD2. Germline-derived CDR1 and CDR2 are SGDLS and YYNGEE. Losses at the gene ends were 4 bases for V and 5 bases for J; bases not matched to a gene: 7. The CDR3 contains 14 residues.

J is TRBJ2-5 and V is TRBV29-1; tentative D call: TRBD1 (6 bases). The CDR3 covers 13 residues. V dropped 4 bases and J dropped 1 base, with 10 bases sitting between them. Germline V lookup: CDR1 SQVTM, CDR2 ANQGSEA. The CDR3 DNA follows: TGCAGCGTTGGTAGGGGGTCCCAAGAGACCCAGTACTTC. Translating it yields CSVGRGSQETQYF.

This clone came up once. The V and J genes are TRBV6-5 and TRBJ2-7; D is unresolved. V shed 5 bases and J shed 3 bases, with 11 bases lying between them. This CDR3 region has 13 residues. Per germline, CDR1 MNHEY and CDR2 SVGAGI. CDR3 bases: TGTGCCAGCAGTCCCGGACGGTACTACGAGCAGTACTTC. The encoded protein is CASSPGRYYEQYF.

The chain is built from TRBV6-2 or TRBV6-3 and TRBJ2-7; D remains ambiguous. Per the germline V gene, CDR1 is MNHEY and CDR2 is SVGEGT. This CDR3 has 14 amino acids. V lost 2 bases, J lost 3 bases, and 11 bases lay in between. CDR3 DNA: TGTGCCAGCAGTTACGGGCTACCTCTCTACGAGCAGTACTTC. Protein sequence: CASSYGLPLYEQYF.

The V gene is TRBV7-9, the J gene TRBJ1-4; D ambiguous. The germline gives CDR1 SEHNR, CDR2 FQNEAQ (reference sequence). V shed 5 bases and J shed 7 bases, with 8 bases lying between them. CDR3 length: 12 residues. DNA of the CDR3: TGTGCCAGCAGCCTTCTCGGTGAAAAACTGTTTTTT. Translated, it gives CASSLLGEKLFF.

This clone was found once. This chain links TRBV19 with TRBJ2-1; 7 bases line up with TRBD2. Germline CDR1 LNHDA, CDR2 SQIVND (reference sequence). The CDR3 length is 17 residues. V was clipped by 2 bases and J by 6 bases; unmatched bases: 13. CDR3 residues: CASSISGGLVPLNEQFF. The CDR3 DNA reads as TGTGCCAGTAGTATAAGTGGCGGACTAGTCCCACTCAATGAGCAGTTCTTC.

This chain joins TRBV5-5 and TRBJ1-4, with D unresolved. This CDR3 contains 17 residues. Germline assignment: CDR1 SGHKS and CDR2 YYEKEE (reference sequence). The ends were cut back, 2 bases at V and 4 bases at J, with 18 bases in the middle. CDR3 coding DNA: TGTGCCAGCAGCTTAACCCAGCGACGTAGACTTAATGAAAAACTGTTTTTT. Protein: CASSLTQRRRLNEKLFF.

This clone was observed once. One junction end does not reproduce the germline sequence, and a read error may be involved. The genes are TRBV7-7 and TRBJ2-3; D is possibly TRBD2 (6 bases). The CDR3 totals 16 residues. CDR1 SSHAT and CDR2 FNYEAQ come from the germline V gene (reference sequence). The CDR3 reads CASSLESLGGAATQYF. CDR3 in DNA: TGTGCTAGCAGCTTAGAGTCGCTTGGCGGGGCTGCTACGCAGTATTTT.

The CDR3 DNA reads as TGTGCCAGCTCACCACAAGGACTAGCGGGGGGAAGCACAGATACGCAGTATTTT. It is translated as CASSPQGLAGGSTDTQYF. This chain joins TRBV18 and TRBJ2-3, with 14 bases that match TRBD2. The germline V gene encodes CDR1 KGHSH and CDR2 LQKENI. CDR3 length: 18 residues. J lost 0 bases, V lost 1 base, and 3 bases had no gene match.

The chain is built from TRBV6-5 and TRBJ1-4; D gene uncertain. CDR1 is MNHEY, CDR2 SVGAGI, per germline. Trimming took off 4 bases at V and 0 bases at J, with 9 bases between the two ends. The CDR3 runs to 15 residues. The CDR3 nucleotides are TGTGCCAGCAGTTTGGCTCTCGCAACTAATGAAAAACTGTTTTTT. Residues: CASSLALATNEKLFF.

V and J are TRBV12-3 or TRBV12-4 and TRBJ2-7; D perhaps matches TRBD2 (6 bases). This CDR3 comprises 13 residues. With 3 bases removed from V and 3 bases from J, the gap between germline ends came to 9 bases. The CDR3 protein is CASSLWGVYEQYF. DNA for the CDR3: TGTGCCAGCAGTTTGTGGGGGGTCTACGAGCAGTACTTC.

The chain has TRBV15 and TRBJ2-5; D uncertain. Trimming took off 2 bases at V and 5 bases at J, with 9 bases between the two ends. This CDR3 is 13 amino acids long. CDR1 is LNHNV and CDR2 is YYDKDF in the germline V gene (reference sequence). This chain's CDR3 is CATSRIPWETQYF. The CDR3 region has the DNA TGTGCCACCAGCAGAATACCGTGGGAGACCCAGTACTTC.

This chain connects TRBV19 to TRBJ2-3, with 8 bases identical to TRBD2. J gave up 4 bases and V 5 bases, and 5 bases lay outside the gene matches. The CDR3 covers 14 residues. CDR1 LNHDA and CDR2 SQIVND come from the germline V gene (reference sequence). This chain's CDR3 is CASSVGGGPDTQYF. In DNA, the CDR3 is TGTGCCAGTAGTGTCGGGGGGGGGCCAGATACGCAGTATTTT. Based on the CDR3 plus reference TRBV19 and TRBJ2-3, the full variable domain is DGGITQSPKYLFRKEGQNVTLSCEQNLNHDAMYWYRQDPGQGLRLIYYSQIVNDFQKGDIAEGYSVSREKKESFPLTVTSAQKNPTAFYLCASSVGGGPDTQYFGPGTRLTVL.

The V call is TRBV12-3 or TRBV12-4, the J call TRBJ1-5; the D is unclear. The V gene lost 3 bases and the J gene lost 11 bases, with 11 bases spanning the gap. This CDR3 spans 12 amino acids. The CDR3 DNA sequence: TGTGCCAGCAGTTTGGGGTTCGGGGCCCAGCATTTT. Amino acids: CASSLGFGAQHF.

The V and J genes are TRBV11-2 and TRBJ2-5, with D unclear. Germline V gene lookup returns CDR1 SGHAT and CDR2 FQNNGV. V was pared by 5 bases and J by 5 bases, with 21 bases between. The CDR3 covers 16 residues. CDR3 nucleotides: TGTGCCAGCAGCCCCCAGAGACGCCCGGTGAGGGAGACCCAGTACTTC. Translated, it gives CASSPQRRPVRETQYF. The full variable domain, rest sourced from reference TRBV11-2 and TRBJ2-5, is EAGVAQSPRYKIIEKRQSVAFWCNPISGHATLYWYQQILGQGPKLLIQFQNNGVVDDSQLPKDRFSAERLKGVDSTLKIQPAKLEDSAVYLCASSPQRRPVRETQYFGPGTRLLVL.

The chain uses TRBV7-9 and TRBJ1-2, with a tentative D call TRBD1 (6 bases). Trimming took off 5 bases at V and 6 bases at J, with 19 bases between the two ends. Per germline, CDR1 SEHNR and CDR2 FQNEAQ (reference sequence). This CDR3 is 15 amino acids long. The CDR3 DNA follows: TGTGCCAGCAGCATCTCAACCGGGACATCTAATGGCTACACCTTC. Residues: CASSISTGTSNGYTF.

The chain uses TRBV7-8 and TRBJ2-3; weak D call: TRBD1 (6 bases). Germline-derived CDR1 and CDR2 are SGHVS and FQNEAQ. V was trimmed by 5 bases and J by 3 bases, leaving 18 bases between them. CDR3 length equals 16 residues. CDR3 residues: CASSLRAGQGTDTQYF. CDR3 nucleotide sequence: TGTGCCAGCAGCCTCCGCGCCGGGCAGGGGACAGATACGCAGTATTTT. Supplemented by reference TRBV7-8 and TRBJ2-3, the full variable domain reads GAGVSQSPRYKVAKRGQDVALRCDPISGHVSLFWYQQALGQGPEFLTYFQNEAQLDKSGLPSDRFFAERPEGSVSTLKIQRTQQEDSAVYLCASSLRAGQGTDTQYFGPGTRLTVL.

This clone has a handful of counts. The rearrangement joins TRBV28 to TRBJ1-2, with 11 nucleotides matching TRBD1. Trimming cost V 0 bases and J 8 bases; bases outside gene matches: 11. This CDR3 comprises 17 residues. Germline CDR1 MDHEN, CDR2 SYDVKM. This chain's CDR3 is CASSLWHGGQGARGYTF. CDR3 coding DNA: TGTGCCAGCAGTTTATGGCACGGCGGACAGGGGGCTCGAGGCTACACCTTC.

The genes are TRBV29-1 and TRBJ1-1; unclear D gene. Trimming shortened V by 7 bases and J by 4 bases, and 7 bases separated the two germline ends. The CDR3 has 10 residues. CDR1 is SQVTM, CDR2 ANQGSEA, per germline. The CDR3 is CSEGGTEAFF. The CDR3 nucleotides read TGCAGCGAAGGAGGCACTGAAGCTTTCTTT.

The rearrangement joins TRBV7-8 to TRBJ1-1; weak D call: TRBD1 (5 bases). Deletions cut 1 base from V and 1 base from J, with 16 bases between. CDR1 is SGHVS, CDR2 FQNEAQ, per germline. The CDR3 totals 17 residues. The CDR3 region has the DNA TGTGCCAGCAGCTTAGGACGGGGCGTGGGACGGAACACTGAAGCTTTCTTT. Protein product: CASSLGRGVGRNTEAFF.